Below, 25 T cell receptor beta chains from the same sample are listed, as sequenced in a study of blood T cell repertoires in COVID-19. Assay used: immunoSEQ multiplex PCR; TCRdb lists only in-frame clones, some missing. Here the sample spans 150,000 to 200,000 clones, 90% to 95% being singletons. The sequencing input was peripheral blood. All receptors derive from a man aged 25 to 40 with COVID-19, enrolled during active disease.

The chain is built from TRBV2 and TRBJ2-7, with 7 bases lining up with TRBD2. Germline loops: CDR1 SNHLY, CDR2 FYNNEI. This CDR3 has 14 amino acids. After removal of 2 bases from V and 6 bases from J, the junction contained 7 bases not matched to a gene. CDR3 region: CASSEWGGGSEQYF. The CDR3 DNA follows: TGTGCCAGCAGTGAATGGGGCGGGGGAAGCGAGCAGTACTTC.

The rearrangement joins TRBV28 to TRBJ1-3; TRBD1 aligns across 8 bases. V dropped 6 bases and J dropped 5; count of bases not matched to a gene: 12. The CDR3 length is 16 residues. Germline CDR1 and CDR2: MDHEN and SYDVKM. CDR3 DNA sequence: TGTGCCAGCAGCTCCCCCACAGGGGGGGATCGAAACACCATATATTTT. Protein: CASSSPTGGDRNTIYF.

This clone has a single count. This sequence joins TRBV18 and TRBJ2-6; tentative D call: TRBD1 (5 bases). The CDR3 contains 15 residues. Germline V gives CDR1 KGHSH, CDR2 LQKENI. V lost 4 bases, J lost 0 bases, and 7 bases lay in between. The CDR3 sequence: CASSRQNSGANVLTF. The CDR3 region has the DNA TGTGCCAGCTCACGACAGAACTCTGGGGCCAACGTCCTGACTTTC.

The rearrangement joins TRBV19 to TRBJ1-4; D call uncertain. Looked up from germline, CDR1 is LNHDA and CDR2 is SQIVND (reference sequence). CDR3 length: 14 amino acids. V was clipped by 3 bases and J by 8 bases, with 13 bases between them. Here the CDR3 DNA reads TGTGCCAGTAGTATCTCCGTAAGAGAAGAAAAACTGTTTTTT. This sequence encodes CASSISVREEKLFF.

The CDR3 DNA reads TGTGCCAGCACCCCGGACAGGGGGTCTCTGCTCGAGCAGTACTTC. Encoded protein: CASTPDRGSLLEQYF. The chain joins TRBV6-5 to TRBJ2-7; 10 bases map to TRBD1. The V segment lost 7 bases and the J segment 6 bases; nucleotides outside the gene matches: 12. Germline V gives CDR1 MNHEY, CDR2 SVGAGI. This CDR3 is 15 amino acids long.

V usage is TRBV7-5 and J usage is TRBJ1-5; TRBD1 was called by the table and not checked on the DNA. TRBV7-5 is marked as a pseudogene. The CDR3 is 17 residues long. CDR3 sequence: CVRSLALQGRGDQPQHF. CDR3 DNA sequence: TGTGTCAGAAGCTTAGCCCTGCAGGGCAGGGGTGATCAGCCCCAGCATTTT.

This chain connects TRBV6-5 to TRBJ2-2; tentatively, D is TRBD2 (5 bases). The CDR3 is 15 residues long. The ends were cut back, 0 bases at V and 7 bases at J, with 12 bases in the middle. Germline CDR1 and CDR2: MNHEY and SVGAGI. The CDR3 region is CASSYSAGVDGELFF. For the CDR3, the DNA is TGTGCCAGCAGTTACTCTGCCGGGGTGGACGGGGAGCTGTTTTTT.

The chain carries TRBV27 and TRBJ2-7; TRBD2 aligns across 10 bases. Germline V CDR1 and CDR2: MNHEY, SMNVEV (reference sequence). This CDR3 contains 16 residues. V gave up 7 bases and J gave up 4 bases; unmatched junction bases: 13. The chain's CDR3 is CASKRLPSGGGYEQYF. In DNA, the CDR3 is TGTGCCAGCAAGAGGCTACCCAGCGGGGGGGGGTACGAGCAGTACTTC.

The CDR3 reads CASSLGQGAGTEAFF. CDR3 nucleotide sequence: TGTGCCAGCAGCCTTGGACAGGGCGCGGGGACTGAAGCTTTCTTT. The chain has TRBV3-1 (or the pseudogene TRBV3-2) and TRBJ1-1; 8 bases align to TRBD1. Germline V lookup: CDR1 LGHDT, CDR2 YNNKEL (reference sequence). V lost 4 bases to trimming and J lost 5 bases; unmatched junction nucleotides: 9. The CDR3 covers 15 residues.

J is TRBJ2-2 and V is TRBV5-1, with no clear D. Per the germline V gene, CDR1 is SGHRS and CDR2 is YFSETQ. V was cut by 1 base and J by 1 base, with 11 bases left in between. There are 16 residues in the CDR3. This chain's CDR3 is CASSLLLAQNTGELFF. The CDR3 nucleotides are TGCGCCAGCAGCTTGTTGTTGGCCCAGAACACCGGGGAGCTGTTTTTT.

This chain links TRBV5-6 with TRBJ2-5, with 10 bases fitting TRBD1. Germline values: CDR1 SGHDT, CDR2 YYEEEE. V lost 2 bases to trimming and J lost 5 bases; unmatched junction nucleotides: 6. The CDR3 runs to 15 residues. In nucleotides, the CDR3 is TGTGCCAGCAGCTTCCGGGACAGGGGATCCGAGACCCAGTACTTC. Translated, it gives CASSFRDRGSETQYF. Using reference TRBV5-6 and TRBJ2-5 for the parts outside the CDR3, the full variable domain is DAGVTQSPTHLIKTRGQQVTLRCSPKSGHDTVSWYQQALGQGPQFIFQYYEEEERQRGNFPDRFSGHQFPNYSSELNVNALLLGDSALYLCASSFRDRGSETQYFGPGTRLLVL.

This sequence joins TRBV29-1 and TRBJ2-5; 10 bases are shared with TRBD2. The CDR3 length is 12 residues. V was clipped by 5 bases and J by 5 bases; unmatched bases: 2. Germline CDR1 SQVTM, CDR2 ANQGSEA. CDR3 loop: CSVWTSGETQYF. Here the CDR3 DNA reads TGCAGCGTTTGGACTAGCGGCGAGACCCAGTACTTC.

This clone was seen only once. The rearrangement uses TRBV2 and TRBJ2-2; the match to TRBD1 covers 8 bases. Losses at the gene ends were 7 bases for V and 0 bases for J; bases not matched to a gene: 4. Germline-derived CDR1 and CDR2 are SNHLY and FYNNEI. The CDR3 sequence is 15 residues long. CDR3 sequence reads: CASMMDRANTGELFF. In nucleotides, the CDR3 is TGTGCCAGCATGATGGACAGGGCGAACACCGGGGAGCTGTTTTTT.

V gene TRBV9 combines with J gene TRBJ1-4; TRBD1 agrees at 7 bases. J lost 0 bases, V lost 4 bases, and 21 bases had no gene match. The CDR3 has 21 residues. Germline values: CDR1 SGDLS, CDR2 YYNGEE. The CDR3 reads CASSPQGGNRGGLATNEKLFF. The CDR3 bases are TGTGCCAGCAGCCCCCAGGGTGGGAACAGGGGAGGTTTGGCAACTAATGAAAAACTGTTTTTT.

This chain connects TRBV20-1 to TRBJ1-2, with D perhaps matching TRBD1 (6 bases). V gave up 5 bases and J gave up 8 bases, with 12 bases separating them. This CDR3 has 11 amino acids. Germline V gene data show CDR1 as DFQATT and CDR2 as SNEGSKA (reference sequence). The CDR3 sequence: CSAYQGQGYTF. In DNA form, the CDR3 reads TGCAGTGCTTATCAGGGACAAGGCTACACCTTC.

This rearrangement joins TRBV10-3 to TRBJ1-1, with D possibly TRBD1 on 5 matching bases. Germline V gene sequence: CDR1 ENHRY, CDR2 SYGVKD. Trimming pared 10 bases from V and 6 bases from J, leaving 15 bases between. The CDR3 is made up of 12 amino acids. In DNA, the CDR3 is TGTGCCAGTACGGACACACTCCCTGAAGCTTTCTTT. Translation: CASTDTLPEAFF.

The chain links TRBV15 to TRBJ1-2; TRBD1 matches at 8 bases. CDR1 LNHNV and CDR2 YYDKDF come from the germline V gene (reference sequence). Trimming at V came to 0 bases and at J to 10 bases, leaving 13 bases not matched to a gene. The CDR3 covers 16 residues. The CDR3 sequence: CATSRDKQRDRGSYTF. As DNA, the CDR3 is TGTGCCACCAGCAGAGATAAGCAGAGAGACAGGGGATCCTACACCTTC. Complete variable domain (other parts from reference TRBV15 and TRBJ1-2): DAMVIQNPRYQVTQFGKPVTLSCSQTLNHNVMYWYQQKSSQAPKLLFHYYDKDFNNEADTPDNFQSRRPNTSFCFLDIRSPGLGDTAMYLCATSRDKQRDRGSYTFGSGTRLTVV.

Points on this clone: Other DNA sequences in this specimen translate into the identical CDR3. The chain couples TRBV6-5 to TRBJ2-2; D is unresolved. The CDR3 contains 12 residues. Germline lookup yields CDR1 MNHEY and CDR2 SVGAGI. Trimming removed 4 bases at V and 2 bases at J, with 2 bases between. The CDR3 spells CASSSNTGELFF. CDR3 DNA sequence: TGTGCCAGCAGTTCAAACACCGGGGAGCTGTTTTTT.

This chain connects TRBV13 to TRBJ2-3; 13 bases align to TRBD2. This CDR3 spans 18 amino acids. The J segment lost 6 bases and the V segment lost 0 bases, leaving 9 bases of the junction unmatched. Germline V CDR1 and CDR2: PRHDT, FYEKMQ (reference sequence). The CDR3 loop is CASSLGGLAGVPPDTQYF. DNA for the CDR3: TGTGCCAGCAGCTTAGGCGGACTAGCGGGGGTCCCCCCCGATACGCAGTATTTT. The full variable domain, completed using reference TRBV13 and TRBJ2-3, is AAGVIQSPRHLIKEKRETATLKCYPIPRHDTVYWYQQGPGQDPQFLISFYEKMQSDKGSIPDRFSAQQFSDYHSELNMSSLELGDSALYFCASSLGGLAGVPPDTQYFGPGTRLTVL.

Written as DNA, the CDR3 is TGTGCCAGCAGTTACAGTACCGGGACAGACCGCTACGAGCAGTACTTC. It encodes CASSYSTGTDRYEQYF. The chain carries TRBV6-5 and TRBJ2-7, with 7 bases lining up with TRBD1. Germline V gene sequence: CDR1 MNHEY, CDR2 SVGAGI. This CDR3 has 16 amino acids. V shed 2 bases and J 3 bases; nucleotides not matched to a gene: 10.

The CDR3 spells CASSLPTGGEYGYTF. CDR3 nucleotide sequence: TGCGCCAGCAGCCTGCCCACAGGGGGTGAATATGGCTACACCTTC. The V gene is TRBV5-1, the J gene TRBJ1-2, with TRBD1 matching 8 bases. Losses at the gene ends were 4 bases for V and 5 bases for J; bases not matched to a gene: 10. Looked up from germline, CDR1 is SGHRS and CDR2 is YFSETQ. This CDR3 comprises 15 residues.

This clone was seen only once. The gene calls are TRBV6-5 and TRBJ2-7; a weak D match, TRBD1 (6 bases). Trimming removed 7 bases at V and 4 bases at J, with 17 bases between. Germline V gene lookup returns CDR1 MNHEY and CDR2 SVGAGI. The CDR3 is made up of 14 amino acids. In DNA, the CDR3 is TGTGCCAGCACTCGACAGGAATCGATGTACGAGCAGTACTTC. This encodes CASTRQESMYEQYF.

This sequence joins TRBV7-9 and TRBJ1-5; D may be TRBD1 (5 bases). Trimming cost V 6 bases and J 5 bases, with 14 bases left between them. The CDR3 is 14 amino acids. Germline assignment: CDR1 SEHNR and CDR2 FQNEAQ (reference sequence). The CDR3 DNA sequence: TGTGCCAGCAGTACACAGACAGCAGATCAGCCCCAGCATTTT. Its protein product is CASSTQTADQPQHF.

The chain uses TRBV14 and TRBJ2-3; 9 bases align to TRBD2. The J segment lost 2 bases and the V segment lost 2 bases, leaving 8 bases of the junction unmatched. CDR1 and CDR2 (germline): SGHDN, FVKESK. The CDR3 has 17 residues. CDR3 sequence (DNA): TGTGCCAGCAGCCAAAGGAAAATAGCGGGGGACACAGATACGCAGTATTTT. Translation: CASSQRKIAGDTDTQYF.

The CDR3 spells CASSSDRGRGTEAFF. The CDR3 region has the DNA TGTGCCAGCAGCTCAGACAGGGGTAGGGGCACTGAAGCTTTCTTT. The J gene is TRBJ1-1, the V gene TRBV7-9; TRBD1 matches at 8 bases. The germline V gene encodes CDR1 SEHNR and CDR2 FQNEAQ (reference sequence). This CDR3 comprises 15 residues. After removal of 4 bases from V and 4 bases from J, the junction contained 8 bases not matched to a gene.